Following are 5 T cell receptor beta chains from one sample sequenced in a study of blood T cell repertoires in COVID-19. Produced via immunoSEQ multiplex PCR; TCRdb's table is partial and in-frame only. Of approximately 49,000 clones listed, more than 65% are singletons. The source material was peripheral blood. These receptors all stem from a woman in her 70s with acute or convalescent COVID-19.

The chain uses TRBV15 and TRBJ2-7; 9 bases fit TRBD1. In germline, CDR1 is LNHNV, CDR2 YYDKDF (reference sequence). This CDR3 has 15 residues. The junction had 6 bases not matched to a gene; V was cut back by 1 base and J by 5 bases. The CDR3 DNA reads as TGTGCCACCAGCAGAGGACAGGGGGAAGATAACGAGCAGTACTTC. Amino acids: CATSRGQGEDNEQYF.

This rearrangement joins TRBV7-9 to TRBJ1-6; 10 bases line up with TRBD1. The CDR3 length is 15 residues. Unmatched junction bases numbered 5, after V lost 5 bases and J lost 7 bases. The germline gives CDR1 SEHNR, CDR2 FQNEAQ (reference sequence). The CDR3 is CASSRRTGGNSPLHF. CDR3 DNA sequence: TGTGCCAGCAGCCGACGGACAGGGGGGAATTCACCCCTCCACTTT.

This rearrangement joins TRBV7-9 to TRBJ1-6; D might be TRBD1 (5 bases). V gave up 5 bases and J gave up 8 bases, with 13 bases separating them. This CDR3 comprises 14 residues. Looked up from germline, CDR1 is SEHNR and CDR2 is FQNEAQ (reference sequence). The CDR3 sequence: CASSPSGADSPLHF. The CDR3 nucleotides read TGTGCCAGCAGCCCGAGTGGGGCAGATTCACCCCTCCACTTT.

As for this clone: A clone one base away is much larger, so this may be a read error. This rearrangement joins TRBV2 to TRBJ1-6; D is possibly TRBD1 (6 bases). The V end was cut by 7 bases, the J end by 0 bases, with 10 bases between. Germline-derived CDR1 and CDR2 are SNHLY and FYNNEI. CDR3 length: 15 amino acids. The CDR3 DNA is TGTGCCAGCAACCAGGGGAGCTCCTATAATTCACCCCTCCACTTT. It translates to CASNQGSSYNSPLHF.

The chain recombines TRBV14 with TRBJ1-1; 8 bases match TRBD1. Germline V gene lookup returns CDR1 SGHDN and CDR2 FVKESK. The CDR3 extends over 14 amino acids. V dropped 2 bases and J dropped 4; count of bases not matched to a gene: 3. DNA of the CDR3: TGTGCCAGCAGCCAAATGACAGGGGCCACTGAAGCTTTCTTT. Its translation is CASSQMTGATEAFF.